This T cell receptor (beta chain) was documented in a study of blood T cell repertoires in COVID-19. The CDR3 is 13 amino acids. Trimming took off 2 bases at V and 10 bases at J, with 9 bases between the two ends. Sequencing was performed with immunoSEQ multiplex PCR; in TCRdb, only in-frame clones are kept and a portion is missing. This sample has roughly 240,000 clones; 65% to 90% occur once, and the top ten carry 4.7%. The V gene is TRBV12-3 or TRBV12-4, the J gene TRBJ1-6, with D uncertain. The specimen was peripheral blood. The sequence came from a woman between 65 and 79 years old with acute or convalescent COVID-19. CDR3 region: CASSLLGRSPLHF. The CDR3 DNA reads TGTGCCAGCAGTTTATTAGGGAGGTCACCCCTCCACTTT.